Each of the 30 T cell receptor beta chains below was sequenced from the same sample in a study of blood T cell repertoires in COVID-19. Measured with immunoSEQ multiplex PCR; TCRdb has only the in-frame clones, and not every one. The sample includes about 230,000 clones, under 90% of them seen just once. The material sequenced was peripheral blood. All receptors come from a middle-aged man with COVID-19, enrolled during active disease.

This clone has only a few counts. The gene calls are TRBV10-2 and TRBJ2-7; 10 nucleotides agree with TRBD1. Germline CDR1 WSHSY, CDR2 SAAADI. This CDR3 has 18 residues. Germline trimming cut 0 bases from V and 2 bases from J; bases unmatched to any gene: 10. In DNA form, the CDR3 reads TGCGCCAGCAGTGAGTCTCTTCGATTAGACAGGGGGCCCTACGAGCAGTACTTC. Translating gives CASSESLRLDRGPYEQYF.

The chain has TRBV5-1 and TRBJ2-1; TRBD2 agrees at 13 bases. V lost 4 bases to trimming and J lost 4 bases; unmatched junction nucleotides: 8. The CDR3 is made up of 17 amino acids. Germline-derived CDR1 and CDR2 are SGHRS and YFSETQ. CDR3 loop: CASSLGLAGVSYNEQFF. CDR3 nucleotides: TGCGCCAGCAGCCTCGGACTAGCGGGAGTTTCATACAATGAGCAGTTCTTC. Based on the CDR3 plus reference TRBV5-1 and TRBJ2-1, the full variable domain is KAGVTQTPRYLIKTRGQQVTLSCSPISGHRSVSWYQQTPGQGLQFLFEYFSETQRNKGNFPGRFSGRQFSNSRSEMNVSTLELGDSALYLCASSLGLAGVSYNEQFFGPGTRLTVL.

The V and J genes are TRBV2 and TRBJ2-5, with D perhaps TRBD2 (5 bases). V was shortened by 4 bases and J by 3 bases, with 9 bases between the two germline ends. There are 13 residues in the CDR3. Germline CDR1 and CDR2: SNHLY and FYNNEI. The CDR3 is CASSVVGEETQYF. CDR3 nucleotide sequence: TGTGCCAGCAGTGTGGTCGGGGAAGAGACCCAGTACTTC.

This chain links TRBV3-1 (or the pseudogene TRBV3-2) with TRBJ2-3, with D tentatively TRBD2 (5 bases). The CDR3 totals 15 residues. V lost 2 bases and J 2 bases, leaving 11 bases between the germline ends. Germline CDR1 is LGHDT and CDR2 is YNNKEL (reference sequence). CDR3 sequence: CASSQSSDSTDTQYF. CDR3 bases: TGTGCCAGCAGCCAATCATCGGACTCCACAGATACGCAGTATTTT.

The genes are TRBV5-1 and TRBJ2-1; 15 bases line up with TRBD2. CDR1 is SGHRS and CDR2 is YFSETQ in the germline V gene. The V segment lost 7 bases and the J segment 7 bases; nucleotides outside the gene matches: 0. The CDR3 is 13 residues long. The CDR3 spells CASGLAGGNEQFF. The DNA for the CDR3 is TGCGCCAGCGGACTAGCGGGAGGGAATGAGCAGTTCTTC.

The chain couples TRBV6-5 to TRBJ2-7, with 8 bases lining up with TRBD1. The CDR3 spans 13 residues. Germline CDR1 reads MNHEY; CDR2 reads SVGAGI. After removal of 5 bases from V and 6 bases from J, the junction contained 6 bases not matched to a gene. In nucleotides, the CDR3 is TGTGCCAGCAGTCTCGGACAGGGCCTCGAGCAGTACTTC. It codes for CASSLGQGLEQYF.

The genes are TRBV5-1 and TRBJ2-3; 9 bases match TRBD1. The CDR3 is 14 amino acids. The V gene end was trimmed by 2 bases and the J gene end by 6 bases; junction bases not matched to a gene: 4. CDR1 and CDR2 from the germline V gene are SGHRS and YFSETQ. For the CDR3, the DNA is TGCGCCAGCAGCTTACAGGGGGCGGGGGATACGCAGTATTTT. This translates into CASSLQGAGDTQYF. Full variable domain (rest looked up from reference TRBV5-1 and TRBJ2-3): KAGVTQTPRYLIKTRGQQVTLSCSPISGHRSVSWYQQTPGQGLQFLFEYFSETQRNKGNFPGRFSGRQFSNSRSEMNVSTLELGDSALYLCASSLQGAGDTQYFGPGTRLTVL.

DNA for the CDR3: TGTGCCAGTACCCCCTTGCATGGACAGGGGCAGTTCTTC. Encoded protein: CASTPLHGQGQFF. The rearrangement uses TRBV19 and TRBJ2-1; 8 bases are a match to TRBD1. Germline V gene lookup returns CDR1 LNHDA and CDR2 SQIVND (reference sequence). This CDR3 comprises 13 residues. V was pared by 7 bases and J by 12 bases, with 11 bases of the junction left unmatched.

The V call is TRBV9, the J call TRBJ1-6; tentatively, D is TRBD1 (5 bases). V lost 3 bases and J 9 bases, leaving 13 bases between the germline ends. Per the germline V gene, CDR1 is SGDLS and CDR2 is YYNGEE. The CDR3 runs 14 residues. CDR3: CASSAGLQGSPLHF. CDR3 in DNA: TGTGCCAGCAGCGCGGGACTTCAAGGTTCACCCCTCCACTTT.

The rearrangement links TRBV30 to TRBJ1-2; 9 nucleotides agree with TRBD1. The CDR3 has 14 residues. V shed 3 bases and J 4 bases; nucleotides not matched to a gene: 6. Looked up from germline, CDR1 is GTSNPN and CDR2 is SVGIG (reference sequence). The CDR3 protein is CAWSGGTGSYGYTF. CDR3 nucleotide sequence: TGTGCCTGGAGCGGTGGGACAGGGAGCTATGGCTACACCTTC. Full variable domain (remainder filled in from reference TRBV30 and TRBJ1-2): SQTIHQWPATLVQPVGSPLSLECTVEGTSNPNLYWYRQAAGRGLQLLFYSVGIGQISSEVPQNLSASRPQDRQFILSSKKLLLSDSGFYLCAWSGGTGSYGYTFGSGTRLTVV.

The chain carries TRBV15 and TRBJ1-1; no firm D call. There are 14 residues in the CDR3. V shed 0 bases and J shed 0 bases, with 5 bases lying between them. Per the germline V gene, CDR1 is LNHNV and CDR2 is YYDKDF (reference sequence). The CDR3 DNA reads as TGTGCCACCAGCAGAGATCCGGTGAACACTGAAGCTTTCTTT. Its protein product is CATSRDPVNTEAFF.

The rearrangement links TRBV6-4 to TRBJ2-1; 10 bases are shared with TRBD2. The CDR3 is 15 amino acids. V lost 5 bases to trimming and J lost 0 bases; unmatched junction nucleotides: 1. CDR1 and CDR2 (germline): MRHNA, SNTAGT. DNA for the CDR3: TGTGCCAGCAGTCCTAGCGGGAGCTCCTACAATGAGCAGTTCTTC. It yields the protein CASSPSGSSYNEQFF.

The chain's CDR3 is CASSSRGPGSGGPTDTQYF. CDR3 bases: TGTGCCAGCAGCTCCCGCGGCCCCGGTAGCGGGGGGCCGACAGATACGCAGTATTTT. V gene TRBV13 combines with J gene TRBJ2-3; 10 bases are a match to TRBD2. This CDR3 region has 19 residues. In germline, CDR1 is PRHDT, CDR2 FYEKMQ (reference sequence). Germline trimming cut 4 bases from V and 3 bases from J; bases unmatched to any gene: 16.

The chain is built from TRBV24-1 and TRBJ2-1; 12 nucleotides match TRBD2. The CDR3 covers 17 residues. The V and J ends lost 3 bases and 1 base, in that order; junction bases with no gene match: 3. Germline values: CDR1 KGHDR, CDR2 SFDVKD. The CDR3 DNA follows: TGTGCCACCAGTGATCGGACTAGCGGGGCGTCCTACAATGAGCAGTTCTTC. This sequence encodes CATSDRTSGASYNEQFF.

In regard to this clone: This sample also contains other DNA sequences that code for the same CDR3. The chain employs TRBV25-1 and TRBJ2-1; 14 bases line up with TRBD2. This CDR3 contains 15 residues. V shed 4 bases and J 7 bases; nucleotides not matched to a gene: 3. Germline V CDR1 and CDR2: MGHDK, SYGVNS. CDR3 residues: CASSGGLAGANEQFF. The CDR3 DNA reads TGTGCCAGCAGTGGGGGACTAGCGGGGGCAAATGAGCAGTTCTTC.

This chain connects TRBV28 to TRBJ1-2, with TRBD1 matching over 8 bases. Per germline, CDR1 MDHEN and CDR2 SYDVKM. With V trimmed by 6 bases and J by 6 bases, 15 bases remained unmatched. This CDR3 is built from 16 residues. The CDR3 DNA reads as TGTGCCAGCAGCCCAATTCCCCCGACAGGGGATGATGGCTACACCTTC. This gives the protein CASSPIPPTGDDGYTF.

This sequence joins TRBV6-1 and TRBJ2-7, with a tentative D call TRBD1 (5 bases). The CDR3 is 15 residues long. The germline CDR1 and CDR2 sequences are MNHNS and SASEGT. Trimming took off 1 base at V and 2 bases at J, with 12 bases between the two ends. This chain's CDR3 is CASSEVYGQAYEQYF. CDR3 in DNA: TGTGCCAGCAGTGAAGTCTACGGACAAGCCTACGAGCAGTACTTC.

The V gene is TRBV10-2, the J gene TRBJ1-2; 7 bases are shared with TRBD1. The CDR3 contains 15 residues. V was clipped by 7 bases and J by 2 bases; unmatched bases: 10. Germline-derived CDR1 and CDR2 are WSHSY and SAAADI. The CDR3 DNA is TGCGCCAGCAATTTAGACAGGGCTTCGAACTATGGCTACACCTTC. Translating gives CASNLDRASNYGYTF.

The chain couples TRBV19 to TRBJ1-4; TRBD1 aligns across 7 bases. Trimming cost V 3 bases and J 2 bases; bases outside gene matches: 3. This CDR3 contains 15 residues. Germline loops: CDR1 LNHDA, CDR2 SQIVND (reference sequence). CDR3 in amino acids: CASSISGGTNEKLFF. CDR3 sequence (DNA): TGTGCCAGTAGTATCTCAGGGGGGACTAATGAAAAACTGTTTTTT.

J is TRBJ2-3 and V is TRBV11-3; 12 positions match TRBD1. Germline V CDR1 and CDR2: SGHNT, YENEEA. This CDR3 spans 15 amino acids. V trimming: 5 bases; J trimming: 8 bases; junction bases outside the gene matches: 8. CDR3 in amino acids: CASSPGQGALLTQYF. The CDR3 coding sequence is TGTGCCAGCAGCCCGGGACAGGGGGCCCTACTTACGCAGTATTTT.

The V call is TRBV19, the J call TRBJ2-6; TRBD1 might be the D (6 bases). Germline CDR1 LNHDA, CDR2 SQIVND (reference sequence). V dropped 1 base and J dropped 0 bases, with 13 bases sitting between them. The length of the CDR3 is 18 residues. The CDR3 region has the DNA TGTGCCAGTAGTATAGGAGCAGGGGTGGGCTCTGGGGCCAACGTCCTGACTTTC. Translation: CASSIGAGVGSGANVLTF.

V and J are TRBV7-9 and TRBJ1-5; TRBD1 agrees at 10 bases. With V trimmed by 1 base and J by 5 bases, 2 bases remained unmatched. The CDR3 runs to 15 residues. CDR1 is SEHNR, CDR2 FQNEAQ, per germline (reference sequence). The CDR3 region has the DNA TGTGCCAGCAGCTTAGGACAGGGGGCGGATCAGCCCCAGCATTTT. Protein: CASSLGQGADQPQHF.

V is TRBV19 and J is TRBJ2-2; 7 bases are shared with TRBD1. The CDR3 runs 17 residues. CDR1 is LNHDA and CDR2 is SQIVND in the germline V gene (reference sequence). V was pared by 3 bases and J by 0 bases, with 7 bases of the junction left unmatched. The CDR3 loop reads CASSIKGQGANTGELFF. CDR3 DNA sequence: TGTGCCAGTAGTATTAAAGGGCAGGGGGCGAACACCGGGGAGCTGTTTTTT.

This clone occurred once. The chain links TRBV19 to TRBJ1-1; D is perhaps TRBD1 (6 bases). Trimming pared 3 bases from V and 5 bases from J, leaving 10 bases between. CDR3 length equals 13 residues. CDR1 is LNHDA, CDR2 SQIVND, per germline (reference sequence). The CDR3 protein is CASSIAGATEAFF. DNA for the CDR3: TGTGCCAGTAGTATTGCAGGGGCAACTGAAGCTTTCTTT.

The CDR3 sequence: CASSRGGGTYNEQFF. CDR3 nucleotides: TGTGCCAGCAGTCGAGGGGGCGGGACGTACAATGAGCAGTTCTTC. The V call is TRBV7-2, the J call TRBJ2-1; a possible D gene is TRBD1 (7 bases). Trimming took 6 bases from V and 4 from J, leaving 16 bases between them. The CDR3 consists of 15 residues. Germline lookup yields CDR1 SGHTA and CDR2 FQGNSA.

The CDR3 DNA is TGTGCCAGCAGTGAAGCAACACTACCGGGGACCCAGTACTTC. Translated: CASSEATLPGTQYF. This chain links TRBV6-1 with TRBJ2-5; D remains ambiguous. CDR3 length: 14 residues. The germline V gene has CDR1 MNHNS and CDR2 SASEGT. Trimming took 0 bases from V and 7 from J, leaving 12 bases between them.

V is TRBV15 and J is TRBJ2-5, with D tentatively TRBD1 (6 bases). Germline CDR1 LNHNV, CDR2 YYDKDF (reference sequence). The CDR3 totals 18 residues. The germline V and J ends were trimmed by 3 bases and 5 bases, with 25 bases remaining between them. The DNA of the CDR3 is TGTGCCACCAGCAGGCCCCCTTCTCAGGGGTGGGTATGGGAGACCCAGTACTTC. Translation: CATSRPPSQGWVWETQYF.

The chain has TRBV7-9 and TRBJ1-1; D is possibly TRBD1 (6 bases). Between the trimmed V and J ends, which lost 5 bases and 0 bases, there was a span of 13 bases. This CDR3 contains 15 residues. The germline V gene encodes CDR1 SEHNR and CDR2 FQNEAQ (reference sequence). The CDR3 loop is CASSPVQGMNTEAFF. CDR3 DNA: TGTGCCAGCAGCCCGGTACAGGGCATGAACACTGAAGCTTTCTTT.

This chain joins TRBV24-1 and TRBJ2-1; 14 positions match TRBD2. The germline V gene has CDR1 KGHDR and CDR2 SFDVKD. The CDR3 contains 15 residues. With V trimmed by 6 bases and J by 4 bases, 1 base remained unmatched. The CDR3 spells CATSRTSGGYNEQFF. The DNA of the CDR3 is TGTGCCACCAGTCGGACTAGCGGGGGGTACAATGAGCAGTTCTTC.

This chain uses TRBV5-1 with TRBJ2-6; 8 nucleotides agree with TRBD1. Trimming cost V 7 bases and J 2 bases; bases outside gene matches: 8. Germline lookup yields CDR1 SGHRS and CDR2 YFSETQ. This CDR3 is 16 amino acids long. The CDR3 reads CASGEWTGTGANVLTF. CDR3 DNA sequence: TGCGCCAGCGGAGAATGGACAGGGACTGGGGCCAACGTCCTGACTTTC.